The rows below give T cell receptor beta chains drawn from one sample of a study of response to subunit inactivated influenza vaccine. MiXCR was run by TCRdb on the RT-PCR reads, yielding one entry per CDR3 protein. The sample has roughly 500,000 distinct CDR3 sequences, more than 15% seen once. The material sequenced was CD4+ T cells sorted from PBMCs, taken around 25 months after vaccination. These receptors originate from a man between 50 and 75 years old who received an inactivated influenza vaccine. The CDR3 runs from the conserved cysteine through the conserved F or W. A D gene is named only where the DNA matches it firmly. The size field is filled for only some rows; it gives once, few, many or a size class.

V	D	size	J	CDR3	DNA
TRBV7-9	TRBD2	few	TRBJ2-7	CASIPRLAAGVSYEQYF	TGTGCCAGCATCCCTAGGCTAGCTGCGGGAGTATCCTACGAGCAGTACTTC
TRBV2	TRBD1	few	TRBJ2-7	CASSTGQGAGYEQYF	TGTGCCAGCAGTACGGGACAGGGGGCTGGATACGAGCAGTACTTC
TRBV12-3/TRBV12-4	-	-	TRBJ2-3	CASKEGWGTDTQYF	TGTGCCAGCAAGGAGGGGTGGGGCACAGATACGCAGTATTTT
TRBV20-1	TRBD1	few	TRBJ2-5	CSARGTGRVGETQYF	TGCAGTGCTAGAGGGACAGGGCGGGTAGGAGAGACCCAGTACTTC
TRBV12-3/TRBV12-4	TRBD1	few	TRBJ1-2	CASRISAGTGNGYTF	TGTGCCAGCAGAATCTCTGCCGGGACAGGGAATGGCTACACCTTC
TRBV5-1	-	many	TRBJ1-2	CASSKRSDYGYTF	TGCGCCAGCAGCAAACGATCGGACTATGGCTACACCTTC
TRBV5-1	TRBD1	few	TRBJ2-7	CASSPRTGALYEQYF	TGCGCCAGCAGCCCCCGGACAGGGGCCCTCTACGAGCAGTACTTC
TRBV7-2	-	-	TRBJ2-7	CASSSTAGYEQYF	TGTGCCAGCAGCTCTACGGCGGGCTACGAGCAGTACTTC
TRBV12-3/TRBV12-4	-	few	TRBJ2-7	CASSYESYEQYF	TGTGCCAGCAGTTACGAGTCCTACGAGCAGTACTTC
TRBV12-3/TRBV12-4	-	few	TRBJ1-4	CASSARGSNEKLFF	TGTGCCAGCAGTGCACGGGGAAGTAATGAAAAACTGTTTTTT
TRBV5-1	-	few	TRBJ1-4	CASSLLTGLPATNEKLFF	TGCGCCAGCAGCTTACTAACGGGACTGCCGGCAACTAATGAAAAACTGTTTTTT
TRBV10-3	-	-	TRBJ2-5	CAISEEGQTQYF	TGTGCCATCAGTGAAGAGGGTCAGACCCAGTACTTC
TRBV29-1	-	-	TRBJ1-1	CSVDQAATEAFF	TGCAGCGTTGATCAGGCAGCCACTGAAGCTTTCTTT
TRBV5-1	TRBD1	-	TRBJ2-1	CASRWGGQGYNEQFF	TGCGCCAGCAGATGGGGGGGACAGGGGTACAATGAGCAGTTCTTC
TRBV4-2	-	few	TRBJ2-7	CASSQVGTGWSSYEQYF	TGTGCCAGCAGCCAAGTCGGTACGGGTTGGAGCTCCTACGAGCAGTACTTC
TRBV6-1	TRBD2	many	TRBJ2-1	CASSKTSSGLAYEQFF	TGTGCCAGCAGTAAGACCTCTAGCGGGTTAGCTTATGAGCAGTTCTTC
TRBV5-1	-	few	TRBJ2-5	CASSQRLEETQYF	TGCGCCAGCAGTCAAAGGTTGGAAGAGACCCAGTACTTC
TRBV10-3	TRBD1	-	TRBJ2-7	CAIRVGTGGYDEQYF	TGTGCCATCAGAGTTGGGACAGGGGGTTATGACGAGCAGTACTTC
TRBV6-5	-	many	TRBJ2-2	CASSYTRGYTGELFF	TGTGCCAGCAGTTACACTCGAGGGTACACCGGGGAGCTGTTTTTT